This T cell receptor (beta chain) was profiled in a study of T cells after yellow fever vaccination (dated by TCRdb to between 2018 and 2021). About the investigation overall: Libraries from fractions with low cell numbers were prepared with the SMART-Seq v4 Ultra Low Input RNA kit. To track T-cell clones before and after primary and booster YFV17D yellow fever vaccination, bulk TCR alpha and beta repertoires were sequenced longitudinally. Two healthy male donors, one aged 18 to 30 and one aged 30 to 40 years, were included in the cohort. Blood was drawn at multiple timepoints before and after primary and secondary immunization, with bulk PBMC replicates and cell subsets isolated.

TCR cDNA was synthesized by 5'RACE template switching, through which a universal primer site and unique molecular identifiers were introduced. cDNA synthesis was primed from both the TCR alpha and TCR beta constant segments. Two PCR steps were used to amplify libraries, with sample barcodes and sequencing adapters being added in the second step. Libraries were sequenced on Illumina HiSeq 2500 (2x100 bp) or NovaSeq (2x150 bp). The published analysis was carried out like this. Demultiplexing of reads and collapsing into UMI consensus sequences were performed with MIGEC, and V(D)J alignment was carried out with MiXCR. Vaccine-responding clonotypes were identified with edgeR using replicate PBMC samples, with FDR below 0.01 and a log2 fold change above 5 up to day 15 being required. CD4 or CD8 identity was assigned to each bulk clonotype according to whether the clonotype was present at higher abundance in the sequenced CD4 repertoire or the sequenced CD8 repertoire. TCRdb reanalyzed the raw reads on its own, using fastp at Q25 for trimming and MiXCR for clone calling, and kept in-frame beta chains. Each record represents a unique CDR3 protein, reported with the most common genes and DNA among its rows. The V and J calls were determined by TCRdb, not by the authors. This sample holds hundreds of thousands of distinct CDR3 sequences; around an eighth were observed only once. 11% to 15% of the sample is held by the ten biggest clonotypes.

This sample's treatment or condition label indicates: live attenuated yellow fever vaccine strain. At every blood-draw timepoint, two biological replicates of bulk PBMCs were collected. A standard Ficoll-Paque protocol was used to isolate PBMCs from peripheral blood. TriZol was used to extract RNA from bulk PBMCs, CD4 and CD8 fractions, and dextramer-positive and dextramer-negative fractions. The sample holds a few counts of this clonotype. There is no known antigen for this receptor. The junction does not match germline at one end; this may be a read error. The CDR3, from cysteine to phenylalanine, totals 8 residues. The entry retains the CDR3 DNA only, 24 bases that are in frame from base 1. The germline V gene (reference sequence) yields SEHNR for CDR1 and FQNEAQ for CDR2. The investigation overall reported the following: The secondary T-cell response was weaker than the primary response but faster, peaking on day 5 instead of day 15. After the booster, most clones that had expanded after primary vaccination were detected again (around 96% of CD4 and 88% of CD8), suggesting broad maintenance of memory. Only a couple of donors were included in the study, so the extent to which the findings can be generalized is limited. A small share of clonotypes occurred in both CD4 and CD8 compartments, likely arising from convergent recombination. Because abundant contaminating clonotypes from the bulk population could be contained in FACS-sorted repertoires, computational filtering was required.

This clonotype was obtained from a man aged 25-45 years who received the YFV17D yellow fever vaccine. The rearrangement combines TRBV7-9 with TRBJ1-1, with the identity of the D gene unclear. Sequenced material: PBMCs, taken on the day of the yellow fever booster vaccination. The bases are TGCCGGACGGACGAAGCTTTCTTT. Its coded protein is CRTDEAFF.